These T cell receptor beta chains were read from a single sample in a study of naive and memory T cell subsets. Each CDR3 protein gets one entry after TCRdb re-called the 5' RACE reads with MiXCR. The data show some 60,000 distinct CDR3 sequences, 6.5% to 8.5% seen once. The receptors stem from a female donor in good health. CDR3s include the opening cysteine and the closing phenylalanine or tryptophan. Fields, in order: D gene, J gene, clone size, V gene, CDR3 protein, CDR3 DNA. The D gene is left open where the match is weak. Expanded clones get a size class; other rows say once, few or many, or leave the size out.

D gene: -; J gene: TRBJ1-1; clone size: -; V gene: TRBV6-5; CDR3 protein: CASSYRGREAFF; CDR3 DNA: TGTGCCAGCAGTTACAGGGGCAGGGAAGCTTTCTTT
D gene: TRBD1; J gene: TRBJ2-2; clone size: -; V gene: TRBV30; CDR3 protein: CAWSRTGAITGELFF; CDR3 DNA: TGTGCCTGGAGTAGGACAGGGGCAATCACCGGGGAGCTGTTTTTT
D gene: TRBD1; J gene: TRBJ2-6; clone size: many; V gene: TRBV29-1; CDR3 protein: CSVPGTGYAGANVLTF; CDR3 DNA: TGCAGCGTCCCCGGGACAGGGTACGCTGGGGCCAACGTCCTGACTTTC
D gene: -; J gene: TRBJ1-1; clone size: few; V gene: TRBV6-2/TRBV6-3; CDR3 protein: CASSYSGSSGTEAFF; CDR3 DNA: TGTGCCAGCAGTTACTCAGGGTCGAGTGGCACTGAAGCTTTCTTT
D gene: -; J gene: TRBJ1-2; clone size: -; V gene: TRBV7-6; CDR3 protein: CASSPESNYGYTF; CDR3 DNA: TGTGCCAGCAGCCCCGAATCTAACTATGGCTACACCTTC
D gene: -; J gene: TRBJ2-5; clone size: few; V gene: TRBV20-1; CDR3 protein: CSASSGTSQETQYF; CDR3 DNA: TGCAGTGCTAGTTCTGGGACTTCACAAGAGACCCAGTACTTC
D gene: -; J gene: TRBJ2-2; clone size: many; V gene: TRBV9; CDR3 protein: CASSVVARAGELFF; CDR3 DNA: TGTGCCAGCAGCGTAGTAGCCCGCGCCGGGGAGCTGTTTTTT
D gene: -; J gene: TRBJ2-1; clone size: few; V gene: TRBV11-2; CDR3 protein: CASSLVHTYNEQFF; CDR3 DNA: TGTGCCAGCAGCTTAGTGCACACATACAATGAGCAGTTCTTC
D gene: TRBD2; J gene: TRBJ2-1; clone size: -; V gene: TRBV4-2; CDR3 protein: CASSVSTSGTYNEQFF; CDR3 DNA: TGTGCCAGCAGCGTCTCTACTAGCGGAACTTACAATGAGCAGTTCTTC
D gene: -; J gene: TRBJ2-3; clone size: -; V gene: TRBV19; CDR3 protein: CASSRRQSTDTQYF; CDR3 DNA: TGTGCCAGTAGTAGACGACAGAGCACAGATACGCAGTATTTT
D gene: -; J gene: TRBJ1-6; clone size: once; V gene: TRBV19; CDR3 protein: CASSIRGPDSPLHF; CDR3 DNA: TGTGCCAGTAGTATACGGGGGCCTGATTCACCCCTCCACTTT
D gene: TRBD2; J gene: TRBJ2-3; clone size: few; V gene: TRBV4-3; CDR3 protein: CASSRGRGGGGVKDTQYF; CDR3 DNA: TGCGCCAGCAGCCGGGGAAGAGGTGGCGGGGGGGTTAAAGATACGCAGTATTTT
D gene: -; J gene: TRBJ1-4; clone size: many; V gene: TRBV6-5; CDR3 protein: CASRRASNEKLFF; CDR3 DNA: TGTGCCAGCAGGAGGGCTTCTAATGAAAAACTGTTTTTT
D gene: -; J gene: TRBJ2-1; clone size: few; V gene: TRBV5-1; CDR3 protein: CASSLMGHEQFF; CDR3 DNA: TGCGCCAGCAGCTTGATGGGACATGAGCAGTTCTTC
D gene: TRBD1; J gene: TRBJ1-1; clone size: few; V gene: TRBV5-1; CDR3 protein: CASSPGTGEKAFF; CDR3 DNA: TGCGCCAGCAGCCCCGGGACAGGCGAAAAAGCTTTCTTT
D gene: -; J gene: TRBJ2-7; clone size: few; V gene: TRBV5-1; CDR3 protein: CASSLGNRAEEQYF; CDR3 DNA: TGCGCCAGCAGCTTGGGTAACAGGGCGGAAGAGCAGTACTTC
D gene: -; J gene: TRBJ1-4; clone size: many; V gene: TRBV4-3; CDR3 protein: CASSSRADRNEKLFF; CDR3 DNA: TGCGCCAGCAGCTCCCGCGCGGACCGTAATGAAAAACTGTTTTTT
D gene: -; J gene: TRBJ1-1; clone size: -; V gene: TRBV6-2/TRBV6-3; CDR3 protein: CASSYYTEAFF; CDR3 DNA: TGTGCCAGCAGTTACTACACTGAAGCTTTCTTT
D gene: -; J gene: TRBJ1-3; clone size: many; V gene: TRBV11-2; CDR3 protein: CASSLDLTGDSGNTIYF; CDR3 DNA: TGTGCCAGCAGCTTAGATCTCACCGGGGACTCTGGAAACACCATATATTTT
D gene: -; J gene: TRBJ2-1; clone size: many; V gene: TRBV5-1; CDR3 protein: CASSLGGSRGNEQFF; CDR3 DNA: TGCGCCAGCAGCTTGGGCGGTTCTAGAGGGAATGAGCAGTTCTTC
D gene: -; J gene: TRBJ2-5; clone size: many; V gene: TRBV18; CDR3 protein: CASSPGEQETQYF; CDR3 DNA: TGTGCCAGCTCGCCGGGCGAACAAGAGACCCAGTACTTC
D gene: TRBD1; J gene: TRBJ2-1; clone size: few; V gene: TRBV2; CDR3 protein: CASTLRTGGNNEQFF; CDR3 DNA: TGTGCCAGCACCCTAAGGACAGGGGGAAACAATGAGCAGTTCTTC
D gene: -; J gene: TRBJ2-2; clone size: few; V gene: TRBV4-2; CDR3 protein: CASSHQESSGELFF; CDR3 DNA: TGTGCCAGCAGCCACCAAGAGAGCTCCGGGGAGCTGTTTTTT
D gene: -; J gene: TRBJ2-4; clone size: many; V gene: TRBV7-2; CDR3 protein: CASSLERLAKNIQYF; CDR3 DNA: TGTGCCAGCAGCTTAGAACGGCTAGCCAAAAACATTCAGTACTTC
D gene: TRBD2; J gene: TRBJ2-7; clone size: many; V gene: TRBV10-3; CDR3 protein: CAIRGSGGASEQYF; CDR3 DNA: TGTGCCATCAGGGGGAGCGGGGGCGCATCCGAGCAGTACTTC
D gene: TRBD2; J gene: TRBJ2-3; clone size: many; V gene: TRBV3-1; CDR3 protein: CASSPNAGGVTDTQYF; CDR3 DNA: TGTGCCAGCAGCCCGAACGCCGGGGGGGTCACAGATACGCAGTATTTT
D gene: -; J gene: TRBJ2-1; clone size: many; V gene: TRBV18; CDR3 protein: CASSPPGAPRGEQFF; CDR3 DNA: TGTGCCAGCTCACCACCGGGGGCCCCAAGAGGGGAGCAGTTCTTC
D gene: -; J gene: TRBJ1-1; clone size: many; V gene: TRBV20-1; CDR3 protein: CSARPEGRNTEAFF; CDR3 DNA: TGCAGTGCTAGACCGGAGGGGAGGAACACTGAAGCTTTCTTT
D gene: TRBD1; J gene: TRBJ2-7; clone size: few; V gene: TRBV2; CDR3 protein: CASSEATGQALEQYF; CDR3 DNA: TGTGCCAGCAGTGAAGCAACTGGACAGGCCCTCGAGCAGTACTTC
D gene: -; J gene: TRBJ2-2; clone size: -; V gene: TRBV2; CDR3 protein: CASSPTRNTGELFF; CDR3 DNA: TGTGCCAGCAGCCCGACTAGAAACACCGGGGAGCTGTTTTTT
D gene: -; J gene: TRBJ1-1; clone size: -; V gene: TRBV12-3/TRBV12-4; CDR3 protein: CASTPGSFMNTEAFF; CDR3 DNA: TGTGCCAGCACCCCAGGGAGCTTCATGAACACTGAAGCTTTCTTT
D gene: TRBD2; J gene: TRBJ2-4; clone size: few; V gene: TRBV4-3; CDR3 protein: CASSPRLAGLDKNIQYF; CDR3 DNA: TGCGCCAGCAGCCCGAGACTAGCGGGGTTGGACAAAAACATTCAGTACTTC
D gene: -; J gene: TRBJ1-2; clone size: many; V gene: TRBV5-1; CDR3 protein: CASSLARTPNYGYTF; CDR3 DNA: TGCGCCAGCAGCTTGGCCCGGACACCGAACTATGGCTACACCTTC
D gene: TRBD1; J gene: TRBJ1-2; clone size: few; V gene: TRBV11-1; CDR3 protein: CASSPGTGGLVGYTF; CDR3 DNA: TGTGCCAGCAGCCCCGGGACAGGGGGATTAGTTGGCTACACCTTC
D gene: TRBD1; J gene: TRBJ1-4; clone size: -; V gene: TRBV7-2; CDR3 protein: CASSLGGQGIEKLFF; CDR3 DNA: TGTGCCAGCAGCTTAGGCGGACAGGGTATTGAAAAACTGTTTTTT
D gene: -; J gene: TRBJ1-6; clone size: many; V gene: TRBV20-1; CDR3 protein: CSARALERGRNSPLHF; CDR3 DNA: TGCAGTGCTAGAGCCCTGGAACGGGGCCGAAATTCACCCCTCCACTTT
D gene: -; J gene: TRBJ1-2; clone size: -; V gene: TRBV7-7; CDR3 protein: CASSYRKIQGKSYGDTF; CDR3 DNA: TGTGCTAGCAGCTACCGAAAAATCCAGGGTAAAAGCTATGGCGACACCTTC
D gene: TRBD1; J gene: TRBJ1-5; clone size: -; V gene: TRBV28; CDR3 protein: CASSYRGGTFNQPQHF; CDR3 DNA: TGTGCCAGCAGCTACAGGGGGGGGACGTTCAATCAGCCCCAGCATTTT
D gene: -; J gene: TRBJ2-5; clone size: -; V gene: TRBV28; CDR3 protein: CASSLQDWNQETQYF; CDR3 DNA: TGTGCCAGCAGTCTCCAGGACTGGAATCAAGAGACCCAGTACTTC
D gene: TRBD1; J gene: TRBJ1-5; clone size: many; V gene: TRBV27; CDR3 protein: CASSLDRAGNQPQHF; CDR3 DNA: TGTGCCAGCAGTTTAGACAGGGCGGGCAATCAGCCCCAGCATTTT
D gene: -; J gene: TRBJ1-5; clone size: many; V gene: TRBV4-3; CDR3 protein: CASSQTTYSNQPQHF; CDR3 DNA: TGCGCCAGCAGCCAAACAACGTATAGCAATCAGCCCCAGCATTTT